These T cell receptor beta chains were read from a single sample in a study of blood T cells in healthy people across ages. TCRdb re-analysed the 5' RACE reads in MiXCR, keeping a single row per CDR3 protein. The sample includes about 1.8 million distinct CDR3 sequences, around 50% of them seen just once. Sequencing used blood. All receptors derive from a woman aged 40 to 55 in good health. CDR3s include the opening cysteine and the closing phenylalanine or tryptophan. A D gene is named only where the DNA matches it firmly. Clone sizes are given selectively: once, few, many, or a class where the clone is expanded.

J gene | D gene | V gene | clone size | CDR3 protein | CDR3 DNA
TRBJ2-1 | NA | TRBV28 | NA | CASCGQYEQFF | TGCGCCAGCTGTGGGCAGTACGAGCAGTTCTTC
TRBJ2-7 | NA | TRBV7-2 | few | CASSVRAGPYEQYF | TGTGCCAGCAGCGTTCGGGCTGGACCCTACGAGCAGTACTTC
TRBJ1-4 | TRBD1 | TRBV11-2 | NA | CASSLILGTGIEKLFF | TGTGCCAGCAGCTTAATTTTAGGGACAGGGATTGAAAAACTGTTTTTT
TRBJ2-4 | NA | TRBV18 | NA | CASSPLVGGKNIQYF | TGTGCCAGCTCACCCCTGGTTGGGGGCAAAAACATTCAGTACTTC
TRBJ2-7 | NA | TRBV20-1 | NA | CRARGVYEQYF | TGCAGGGCTAGAGGGGTTTACGAGCAGTACTTC
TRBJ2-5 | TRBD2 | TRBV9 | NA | CASSGAGGHETQYF | TGTGCCAGCAGTGGAGCGGGGGGGCATGAGACCCAGTACTTC
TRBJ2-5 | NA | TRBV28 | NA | CASSPPSGVRTQYF | TGTGCCAGCAGTCCCCCCTCAGGGGTGCGGACCCAGTACTTC
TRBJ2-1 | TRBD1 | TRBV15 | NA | CATSTGQGADEQFF | TGTGCCACCAGCACGGGACAGGGGGCCGATGAGCAGTTCTTC
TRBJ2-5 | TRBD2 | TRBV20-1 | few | CSASQTSGQSREQYF | TGCAGTGCCTCCCAGACTAGCGGGCAGAGCCGGGAGCAGTACTTC
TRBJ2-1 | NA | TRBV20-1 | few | CSADSPHEQFF | TGCAGTGCTGACTCCCCCCATGAGCAGTTCTTC
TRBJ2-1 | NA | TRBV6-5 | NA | CASSYSSGSEQFF | TGTGCCAGCAGTTACTCGAGTGGGTCTGAGCAGTTCTTC
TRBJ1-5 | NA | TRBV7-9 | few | CASSLAAGNQPQHF | TGTGCCAGCAGCTTGGCCGCAGGCAATCAGCCCCAGCATTTT
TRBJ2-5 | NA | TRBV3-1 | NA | CASSQEGSPSGTQYF | TGTGCCAGCAGCCAAGAGGGATCCCCCTCGGGGACCCAGTACTTC
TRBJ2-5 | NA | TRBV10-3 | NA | CAIGDQETQYF | TGTGCCATCGGGGACCAAGAGACCCAGTACTTC
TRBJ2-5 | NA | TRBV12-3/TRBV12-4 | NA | CASSTSGQPKETQYF | TGTGCCAGCAGTACCTCAGGGCAACCCAAAGAGACCCAGTACTTC
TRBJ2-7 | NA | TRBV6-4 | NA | CAQQGLPGDVIYYEQYF | TGTGCACAGCAGGGCCTCCCGGGGGACGTGATCTACTACGAGCAGTACTTC
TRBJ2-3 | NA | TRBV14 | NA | CASSQALTDISTDTQYF | TGTGCCAGCAGCCAAGCCCTAACCGACATTTCCACAGATACGCAGTATTTT
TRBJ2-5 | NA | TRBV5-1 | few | CASSRWDRGETQYF | TGCGCCAGCAGTAGGTGGGATCGGGGCGAGACCCAGTACTTC
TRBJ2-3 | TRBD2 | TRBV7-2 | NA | CASSLLPGSGGPTDTQYF | TGTGCCAGCAGCCTACTACCGGGAAGCGGGGGGCCCACAGATACGCAGTATTTT
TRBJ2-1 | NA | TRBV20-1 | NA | CSAPGLGVYNEQFF | TGCAGTGCTCCGGGACTGGGAGTTTACAATGAGCAGTTCTTC
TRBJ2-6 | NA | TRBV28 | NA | CATTGRTISGANVLTF | TGTGCCACAACCGGACGGACGATCTCTGGGGCCAACGTCCTGACTTTC
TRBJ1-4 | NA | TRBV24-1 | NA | CATSDTVAGNEKLFF | TGTGCCACCAGTGACACGGTGGCCGGTAATGAAAAACTGTTTTTT
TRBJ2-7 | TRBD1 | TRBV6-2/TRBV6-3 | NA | CASANRGLYEQYF | TGTGCCAGCGCGAACAGGGGGCTCTACGAGCAGTACTTC
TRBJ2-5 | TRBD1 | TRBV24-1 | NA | CATSDLKDRGGRETQYF | TGTGCCACCAGTGATTTGAAGGACAGGGGTGGTCGAGAGACCCAGTACTTC
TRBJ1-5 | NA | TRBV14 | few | CASSQTLGQPQHF | TGTGCCAGCAGCCAAACCCTTGGTCAGCCCCAGCATTTT
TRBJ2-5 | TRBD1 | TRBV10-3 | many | CAIGTVQETQYF | TGTGCCATAGGGACAGTTCAAGAGACCCAGTACTTC
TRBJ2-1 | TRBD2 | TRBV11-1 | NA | CASSLFRGRGAGGPFNEQFF | TGTGCCAGCAGCTTATTTCGGGGGCGCGGAGCGGGGGGGCCTTTCAATGAGCAGTTCTTC
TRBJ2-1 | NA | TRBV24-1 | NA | CATSDFYYNEQFF | TGTGCCACCAGTGATTTCTATTACAATGAGCAGTTCTTC
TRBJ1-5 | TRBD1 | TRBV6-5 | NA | CASSMGTGSSPQHF | TGTGCCAGCAGTATGGGGACAGGATCCTCACCCCAGCATTTT
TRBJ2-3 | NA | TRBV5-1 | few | CASSGRGRTGGRTDTQYF | TGCGCCAGCAGCGGCCGGGGGAGGACCGGGGGTCGGACAGATACGCAGTATTTT
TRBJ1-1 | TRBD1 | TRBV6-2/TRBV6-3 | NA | CASSYYLTFGTAEAFF | TGTGCCAGCAGTTACTACCTTACATTCGGGACAGCTGAAGCTTTCTTT
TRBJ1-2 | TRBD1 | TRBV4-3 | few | CASSPVPGQGSDTYGYTF | TGCGCCAGCAGCCCCGTCCCGGGACAGGGTTCGGATACCTATGGCTACACCTTC
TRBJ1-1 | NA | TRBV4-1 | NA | CASSQVSERAEAFF | TGCGCCAGCAGCCAAGTTTCGGAACGGGCTGAAGCTTTCTTT
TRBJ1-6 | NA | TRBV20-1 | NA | CSANKGSGYNSPLHF | TGCAGTGCTAATAAGGGCAGTGGGTATAATTCACCCCTCCACTTT
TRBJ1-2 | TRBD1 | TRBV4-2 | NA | CASSPMGQPDYGYTF | TGTGCCAGCAGTCCCATGGGACAGCCCGACTATGGCTACACCTTC
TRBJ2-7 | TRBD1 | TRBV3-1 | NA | CASSQSPGQGHLSYEQYF | TGTGCCAGCAGCCAATCGCCCGGACAGGGGCACCTTTCCTACGAGCAGTACTTC
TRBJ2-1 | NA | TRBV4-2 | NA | CASSPHDRTVYNEQFF | TGTGCCAGCAGCCCTCATGACAGGACAGTCTACAATGAGCAGTTCTTC
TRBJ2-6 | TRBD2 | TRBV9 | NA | CASSVTSGPGANVLTF | TGTGCCAGCAGCGTGACTAGCGGGCCTGGGGCCAACGTCCTGACTTTC
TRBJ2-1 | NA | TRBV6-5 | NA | CASSYSWHNEQFF | TGTGCCAGCAGTTACTCGTGGCACAATGAGCAGTTCTTC
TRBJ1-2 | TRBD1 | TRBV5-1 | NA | CASSFVDRGTHYGYTF | TGCGCCAGCAGCTTTGTGGACAGGGGTACCCACTATGGCTACACCTTC
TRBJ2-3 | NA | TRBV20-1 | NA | CSAKHPVSTDTQYF | TGCAGTGCTAAGCACCCGGTTAGCACAGATACGCAGTATTTT
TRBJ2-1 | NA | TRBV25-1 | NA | CASSPGTARYNEQFF | TGTGCCAGCAGTCCCGGAACAGCGAGATACAATGAGCAGTTCTTC
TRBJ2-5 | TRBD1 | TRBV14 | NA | CASSAGTGSSETQYF | TGTGCCAGCAGCGCCGGGACAGGGTCATCGGAGACCCAGTACTTC
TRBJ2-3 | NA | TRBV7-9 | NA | CASSSWGWGVGATDTQYF | TGTGCCAGCAGCTCTTGGGGATGGGGTGTTGGGGCCACAGATACGCAGTATTTT
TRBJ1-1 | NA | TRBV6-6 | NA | CASTLRGGVNTEAFF | TGTGCCAGCACCCTTCGGGGCGGCGTGAACACTGAAGCTTTCTTT
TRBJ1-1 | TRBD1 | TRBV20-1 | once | CSSTGGITEAFF | TGCAGTTCCACAGGGGGCATCACTGAAGCTTTCTTT
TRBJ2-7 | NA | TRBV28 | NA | CASSLYGGSSYEQYF | TGTGCCAGCAGTTTATACGGGGGATCTTCCTACGAGCAGTACTTC
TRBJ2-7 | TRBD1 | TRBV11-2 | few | CASSSGTVWGSGEQYF | TGTGCCAGCAGCTCCGGGACAGTGTGGGGCTCCGGCGAGCAGTACTTC
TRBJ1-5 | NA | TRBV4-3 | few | CASSQDWVPARGQPQHF | TGCGCCAGCAGCCAAGATTGGGTCCCGGCCCGCGGGCAGCCCCAGCATTTT
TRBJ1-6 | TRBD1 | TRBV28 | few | CASSAGTGVSPLHF | TGTGCCAGCAGCGCTGGGACAGGGGTCTCACCCCTCCACTTT
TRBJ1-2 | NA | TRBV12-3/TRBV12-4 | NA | CASTKRTGREKGYTF | TGTGCCAGCACCAAAAGGACGGGGCGGGAGAAGGGCTACACCTTC
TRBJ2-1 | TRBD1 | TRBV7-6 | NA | CASEGRGSSTEQFF | TGTGCCAGCGAAGGCAGGGGGTCGTCCACTGAGCAGTTCTTC
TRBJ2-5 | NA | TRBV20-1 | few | CSARDSGGKGQYF | TGCAGTGCTAGAGATTCAGGCGGGAAGGGGCAGTACTTC
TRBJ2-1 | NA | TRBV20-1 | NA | CSAPSLRAAYNEQFF | TGCAGTGCTCCTTCTCTTAGGGCGGCCTACAATGAGCAGTTCTTC
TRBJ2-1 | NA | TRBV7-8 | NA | CASSPYSPDGEQFF | TGTGCCAGCAGCCCCTACAGCCCGGATGGAGAGCAGTTCTTC
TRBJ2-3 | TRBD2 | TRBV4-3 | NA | CASSPERGSTDSQYF | TGCGCCAGCAGCCCGGAGCGGGGAAGCACAGATTCGCAGTATTTT
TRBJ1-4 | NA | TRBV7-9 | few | CASRPPGGAYEKLFF | TGTGCCAGCAGACCCCCTGGGGGCGCTTATGAAAAACTGTTTTTT
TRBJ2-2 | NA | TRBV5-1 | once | CASTWGGELFF | TGCGCCAGCACCTGGGGCGGGGAGCTGTTTTTT
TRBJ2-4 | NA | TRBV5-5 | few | CASSLASASGSLGDKNIQYF | TGTGCCAGCAGCTTGGCCTCGGCCTCTGGGTCTCTGGGGGACAAAAACATTCAGTACTTC
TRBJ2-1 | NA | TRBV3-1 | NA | CASSQELAGSEQFF | TGTGCCAGCAGCCAAGAATTGGCGGGAAGTGAGCAGTTCTTC